The clone carrying this T cell receptor (beta chain) has only a few counts. As yet, its antigen is unknown. A read error may explain this, as a much larger clone is one base away. The authors reverse transcribed all of the isolated RNA, so sequencing captured expressed TCRB transcripts. Sequencing was performed with immunoSEQ multiplex PCR; in TCRdb, only in-frame clones are kept and a portion is missing. The data show 600,000 to 700,000 clones, around 12% seen once. The CDR3 spans 12 residues. The germline V gene has CDR1 MNHEY and CDR2 SVGAGI. V shed 5 bases and J shed 4 bases, with 6 bases lying between them. The data stem from a study of beta chain features in type 1 diabetes. Study observations and caveats: All four CD4+ subsets of Type 1 diabetes patients contained TCRB CDR3s that were moderately but significantly shorter.

The sequence was obtained from a man aged 25 to 45 with type 1 diabetes. The chain uses TRBV6-5 and TRBJ1-3; D is uncertain. Material for sequencing was naive CD4+ T cells from blood. CDR3 protein: CASSERGNTIYF. The CDR3, as DNA: TGTGCCAGCAGTGAAAGGGGAAACACCATATATTTT.